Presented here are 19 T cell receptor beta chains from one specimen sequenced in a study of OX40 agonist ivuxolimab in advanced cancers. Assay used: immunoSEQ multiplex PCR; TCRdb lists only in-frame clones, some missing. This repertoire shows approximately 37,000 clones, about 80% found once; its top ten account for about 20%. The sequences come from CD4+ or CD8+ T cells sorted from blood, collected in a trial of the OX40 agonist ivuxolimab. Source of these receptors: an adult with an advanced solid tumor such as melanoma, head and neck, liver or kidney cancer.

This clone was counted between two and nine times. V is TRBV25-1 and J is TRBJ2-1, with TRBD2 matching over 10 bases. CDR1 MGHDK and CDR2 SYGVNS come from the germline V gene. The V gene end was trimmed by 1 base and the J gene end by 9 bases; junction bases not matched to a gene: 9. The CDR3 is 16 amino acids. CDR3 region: CASSELGTSEGGEQFF. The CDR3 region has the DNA TGTGCCAGCAGTGAATTAGGGACTAGCGAAGGGGGTGAGCAGTTCTTC.

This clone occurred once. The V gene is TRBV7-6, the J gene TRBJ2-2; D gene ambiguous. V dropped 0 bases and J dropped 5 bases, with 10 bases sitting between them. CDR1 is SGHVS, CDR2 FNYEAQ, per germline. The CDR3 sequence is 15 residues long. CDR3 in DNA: TGTGCCAGCAGCTTAGCATTTTCCGAGACCGGGGAGCTGTTTTTT. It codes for CASSLAFSETGELFF.

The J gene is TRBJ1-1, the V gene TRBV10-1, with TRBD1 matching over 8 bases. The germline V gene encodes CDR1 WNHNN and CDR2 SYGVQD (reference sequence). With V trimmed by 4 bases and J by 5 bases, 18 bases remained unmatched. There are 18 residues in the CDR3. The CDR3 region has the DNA TGCGCCAGCAGTGCCTCGCCCCTTTCGACAGGGGTAAAAACTGAAGCTTTCTTT. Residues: CASSASPLSTGVKTEAFF.

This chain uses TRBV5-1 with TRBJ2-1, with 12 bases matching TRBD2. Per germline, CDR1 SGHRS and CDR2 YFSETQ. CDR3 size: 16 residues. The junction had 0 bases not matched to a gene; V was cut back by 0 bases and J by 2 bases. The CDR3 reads CASSLGLAGAYNEQFF. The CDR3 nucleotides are TGCGCCAGCAGCTTGGGACTAGCGGGGGCCTACAATGAGCAGTTCTTC.

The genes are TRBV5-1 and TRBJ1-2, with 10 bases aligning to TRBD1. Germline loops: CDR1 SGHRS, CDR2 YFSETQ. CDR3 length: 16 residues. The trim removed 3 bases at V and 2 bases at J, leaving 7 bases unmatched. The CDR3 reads CASSSGTGAGNYGYTF. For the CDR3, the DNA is TGCGCCAGCAGCTCCGGGACAGGGGCGGGAAACTATGGCTACACCTTC.

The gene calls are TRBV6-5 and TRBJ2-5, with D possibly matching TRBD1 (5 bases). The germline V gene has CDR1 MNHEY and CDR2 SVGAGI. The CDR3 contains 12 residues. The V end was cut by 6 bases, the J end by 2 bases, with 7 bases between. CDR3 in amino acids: CASRDTQETQYF. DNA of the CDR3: TGTGCCAGCAGGGACACGCAAGAGACCCAGTACTTC.

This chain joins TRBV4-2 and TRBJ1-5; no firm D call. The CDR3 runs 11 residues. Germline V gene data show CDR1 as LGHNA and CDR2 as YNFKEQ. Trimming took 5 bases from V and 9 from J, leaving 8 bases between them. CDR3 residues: CASSSYPPQHF. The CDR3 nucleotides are TGTGCCAGCAGCTCCTATCCGCCCCAGCATTTT.

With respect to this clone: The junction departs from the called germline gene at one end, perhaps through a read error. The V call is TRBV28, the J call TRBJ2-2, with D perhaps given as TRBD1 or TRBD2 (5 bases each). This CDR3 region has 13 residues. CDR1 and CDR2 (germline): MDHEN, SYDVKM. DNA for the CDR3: TGTGCCAGCAGTTTATCCGGGACCGAGGAGCTGTTTTTT. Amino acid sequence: CASSLSGTEELFF.

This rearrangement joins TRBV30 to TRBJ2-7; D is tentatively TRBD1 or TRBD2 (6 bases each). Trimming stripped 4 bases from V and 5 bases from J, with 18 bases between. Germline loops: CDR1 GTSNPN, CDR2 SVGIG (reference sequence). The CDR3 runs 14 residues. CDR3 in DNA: TGTGCCTGGACCCAAGGGGGGTTTGCCGACGAGCAGTACTTC. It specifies CAWTQGGFADEQYF.

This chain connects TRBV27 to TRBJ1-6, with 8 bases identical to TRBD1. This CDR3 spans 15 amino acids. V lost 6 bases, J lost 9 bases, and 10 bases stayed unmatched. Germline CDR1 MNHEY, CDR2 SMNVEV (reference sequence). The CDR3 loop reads CASSLLTDRGSPLHF. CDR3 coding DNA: TGTGCCAGCAGCCTACTGACCGACAGGGGTTCACCCCTCCACTTT.

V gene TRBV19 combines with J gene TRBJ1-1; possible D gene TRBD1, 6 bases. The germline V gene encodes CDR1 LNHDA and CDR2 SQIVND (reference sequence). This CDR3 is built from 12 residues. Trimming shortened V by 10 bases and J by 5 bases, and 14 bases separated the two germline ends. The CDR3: CATIQGGTEAFF. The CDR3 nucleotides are TGTGCCACCATACAGGGAGGGACTGAAGCTTTCTTT.

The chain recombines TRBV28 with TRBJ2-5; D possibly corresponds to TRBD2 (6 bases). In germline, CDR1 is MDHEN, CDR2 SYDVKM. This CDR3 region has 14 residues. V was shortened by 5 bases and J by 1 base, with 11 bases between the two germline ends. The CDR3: CASSQRDFQETQYF. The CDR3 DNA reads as TGTGCCAGCAGTCAAAGGGACTTCCAAGAGACCCAGTACTTC.

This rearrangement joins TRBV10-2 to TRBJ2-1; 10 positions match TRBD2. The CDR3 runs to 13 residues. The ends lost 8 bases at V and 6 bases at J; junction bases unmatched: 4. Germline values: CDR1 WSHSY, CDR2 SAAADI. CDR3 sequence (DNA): TGCGCCAGCGCCGGGACTAGCGTCAATGAGCAGTTCTTC. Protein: CASAGTSVNEQFF.

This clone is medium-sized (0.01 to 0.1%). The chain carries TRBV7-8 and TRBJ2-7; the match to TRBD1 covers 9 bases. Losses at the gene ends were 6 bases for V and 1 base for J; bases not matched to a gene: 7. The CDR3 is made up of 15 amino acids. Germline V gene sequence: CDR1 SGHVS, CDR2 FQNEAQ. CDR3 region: CASREHRGPSYEQYF. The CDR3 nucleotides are TGTGCCAGCAGGGAACACAGGGGGCCATCCTACGAGCAGTACTTC. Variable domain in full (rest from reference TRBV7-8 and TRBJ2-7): GAGVSQSPRYKVAKRGQDVALRCDPISGHVSLFWYQQALGQGPEFLTYFQNEAQLDKSGLPSDRFFAERPEGSVSTLKIQRTQQEDSAVYLCASREHRGPSYEQYFGPGTRLTVT.

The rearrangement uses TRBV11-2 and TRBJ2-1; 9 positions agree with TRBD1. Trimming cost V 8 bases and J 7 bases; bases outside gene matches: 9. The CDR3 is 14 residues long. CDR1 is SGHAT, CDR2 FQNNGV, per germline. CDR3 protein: CASLPGQGYNEQFF. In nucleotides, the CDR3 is TGTGCCAGCCTACCGGGACAGGGATATAATGAGCAGTTCTTC.

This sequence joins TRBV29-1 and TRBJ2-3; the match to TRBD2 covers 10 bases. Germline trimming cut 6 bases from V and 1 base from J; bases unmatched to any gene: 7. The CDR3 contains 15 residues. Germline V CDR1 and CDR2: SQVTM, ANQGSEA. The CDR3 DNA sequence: TGCAGCGTAAACGGGCTAGCGGGGGGCACAGATACGCAGTATTTT. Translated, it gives CSVNGLAGGTDTQYF.

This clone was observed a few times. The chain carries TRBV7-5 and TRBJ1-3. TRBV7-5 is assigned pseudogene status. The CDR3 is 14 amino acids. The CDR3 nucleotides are TGTGTCAGAAGCTTATCTTCCAGGAGGAACACCATATATTTT. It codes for CVRSLSSRRNTIYF.

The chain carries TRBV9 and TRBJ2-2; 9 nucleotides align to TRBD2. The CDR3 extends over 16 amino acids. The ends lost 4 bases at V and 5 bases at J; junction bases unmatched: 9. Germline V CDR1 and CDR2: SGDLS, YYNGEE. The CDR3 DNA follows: TGTGCCAGCAGCCTTACAAGCGGGGGGCCGACCGGGGAGCTGTTTTTT. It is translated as CASSLTSGGPTGELFF. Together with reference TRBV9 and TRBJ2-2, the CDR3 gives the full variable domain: DSGVTQTPKHLITATGQRVTLRCSPRSGDLSVYWYQQSLDQGLQFLIQYYNGEERAKGNILERFSAQQFPDLHSELNLSSLELGDSALYFCASSLTSGGPTGELFFGEGSRLTVL.

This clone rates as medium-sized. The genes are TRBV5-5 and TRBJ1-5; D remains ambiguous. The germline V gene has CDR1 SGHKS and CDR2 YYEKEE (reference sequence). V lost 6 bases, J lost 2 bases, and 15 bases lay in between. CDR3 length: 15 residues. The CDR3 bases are TGTGCCAGCATCCAAGGTGTCGATGGCAATCAGCCCCAGCATTTT. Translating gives CASIQGVDGNQPQHF.